These 13 T cell receptor beta chains share one sample of origin, sequenced in a study of T cell responses to AZD1222 COVID-19 vaccine. TCRdb's table, derived via immunoSEQ multiplex PCR, lists solely in-frame clones and lacks some. The table includes about 93,000 clones, 80% to 90% detected once. The material sequenced was peripheral blood, taken 28 days after the second AZD1222 dose. The receptor source for this set is an adult who received the AZD1222 COVID-19 vaccine.

On this clone itself: At one boundary the junction diverges from the germline segment, which might be a read error. The chain joins TRBV7-2 to TRBJ1-1; tentatively, D is TRBD1 (6 bases). The germline V gene has CDR1 SGHTA and CDR2 FQGNSA. The CDR3 loop spans 14 amino acids. The CDR3 DNA reads TGTGCCAGCGGCTTCAAGTGGACAGACACTGAAGCTTTCTTT. Translated, it gives CASGFKWTDTEAFF.

This chain links TRBV4-3 with TRBJ1-2; 8 bases are shared with TRBD1. Germline CDR1 is LGHNA and CDR2 is YSLEER. This CDR3 comprises 16 residues. The junction had 12 bases not matched to a gene; V was cut back by 4 bases and J by 5 bases. The CDR3 DNA sequence: TGCGCCAGCAGCCTTATAATGGACAGGGAGGGGTATGGCTACACCTTC. Amino acids: CASSLIMDREGYGYTF.

Notes on this clone: The sample carries other DNA sequences with the same CDR3. V gene TRBV28 combines with J gene TRBJ1-2; a possible D gene is TRBD1 (6 bases). The CDR3 runs 14 residues. Trimming pared 3 bases from V and 4 bases from J, leaving 12 bases between. Germline assignment: CDR1 MDHEN and CDR2 SYDVKM. The CDR3 region has the DNA TGTGCCAGCAGTTTGCAGGGAGGGGGCTATGGCTACACCTTC. Amino acids: CASSLQGGGYGYTF.

The chain employs TRBV27 and TRBJ1-5; 7 bases align to TRBD1. With 5 bases clipped from V and 4 bases from J, the junction kept 8 bases outside the gene matches. Germline lookup yields CDR1 MNHEY and CDR2 SMNVEV (reference sequence). This CDR3 has 15 residues. The CDR3 loop reads CASSPRQGPNQPQHF. Written as DNA, the CDR3 is TGTGCCAGCAGTCCCCGACAGGGCCCTAATCAGCCCCAGCATTTT.

The chain carries TRBV4-1 and TRBJ2-3, with 8 bases fitting TRBD1. The CDR3 extends over 15 amino acids. From germline, CDR1 is MGHRA and CDR2 YSYEKL. Losses at the gene ends were 3 bases for V and 7 bases for J; bases not matched to a gene: 9. The CDR3, as DNA: TGCGCCAGCAGCCATCTAGGACAGGGAGAAAATACGCAGTATTTT. It specifies CASSHLGQGENTQYF.

The chain links TRBV10-3 to TRBJ2-3; possible D gene TRBD2, 5 bases. Germline assignment: CDR1 ENHRY and CDR2 SYGVKD. This CDR3 comprises 11 residues. Trimming stripped 10 bases from V and 3 bases from J, with 8 bases between. The CDR3 region is CATRETDTQYF. In nucleotides, the CDR3 is TGTGCCACCCGGGAAACAGATACGCAGTATTTT.

This clone was seen only a few times. The chain links TRBV6-5 to TRBJ2-7, with no clear D. CDR1 is MNHEY and CDR2 is SVGAGI in the germline V gene. This CDR3 contains 14 residues. Trimming removed 10 bases from V and 3 bases from J, with 19 bases in between. CDR3 bases: TGTGCCACCACCATGGTAGTCCCGGACTACGAGCAGTACTTC. As protein: CATTMVVPDYEQYF.

The V call is TRBV3-1 (or the pseudogene TRBV3-2), the J call TRBJ1-2, with D perhaps matching TRBD1 (5 bases). The V and J ends lost 4 bases and 3 bases respectively, with 9 bases between them. Germline V CDR1 and CDR2: LGHDT, YNNKEL (reference sequence). The CDR3 loop spans 13 amino acids. CDR3 region: CASSLGEDYGYTF. The CDR3 bases are TGTGCCAGCAGCCTGGGGGAAGACTATGGCTACACCTTC.

The rearrangement joins TRBV3-1 (or the pseudogene TRBV3-2) to TRBJ2-5, with TRBD2 matching 10 bases. CDR3 size: 17 residues. With 2 bases clipped from V and 0 bases from J, the junction kept 6 bases outside the gene matches. Germline lookup yields CDR1 LGHDT and CDR2 YNNKEL (reference sequence). The CDR3: CASSQLAGAGYQETQYF. In DNA form, the CDR3 reads TGTGCCAGCAGCCAACTAGCGGGGGCTGGGTACCAAGAGACCCAGTACTTC.

V is TRBV7-9 and J is TRBJ1-1; D call uncertain. The CDR3 is 14 amino acids. Germline CDR1 SEHNR, CDR2 FQNEAQ (reference sequence). V dropped 2 bases and J dropped 1 base, with 8 bases sitting between them. The CDR3 bases are TGTGCCAGCAGCTTATACGCAGGGAACACTGAAGCTTTCTTT. Its translation is CASSLYAGNTEAFF.

The chain links TRBV10-1 to TRBJ1-5; 9 bases match TRBD1. The CDR3 sequence is 17 residues long. The trim removed 2 bases at V and 7 bases at J, leaving 12 bases unmatched. Germline CDR1 reads WNHNN; CDR2 reads SYGVQD (reference sequence). DNA of the CDR3: TGCGCCAGCAGTGAGGGCCACACAGGGGGCTGGAGACAGCCCCAGCATTTT. Its translation: CASSEGHTGGWRQPQHF.

The gene calls are TRBV30 and TRBJ1-1, with 9 bases matching TRBD1. The CDR3 totals 14 residues. Germline V gene lookup returns CDR1 GTSNPN and CDR2 SVGIG (reference sequence). The ends lost 2 bases at V and 5 bases at J; junction bases unmatched: 6. The CDR3: CAWSTGQGKTEAFF. The CDR3 DNA sequence: TGTGCCTGGAGTACCGGACAGGGGAAGACTGAAGCTTTCTTT.

This chain uses TRBV28 with TRBJ1-5; possibly TRBD1 for D (6 bases). CDR3 length: 14 amino acids. Germline CDR1 MDHEN, CDR2 SYDVKM. V was pared by 6 bases and J by 5 bases, with 14 bases between. The CDR3 DNA reads TGTGCCAGCAGGGTCCCGGACAGCGATCAGCCCCAGCATTTT. Translation: CASRVPDSDQPQHF.